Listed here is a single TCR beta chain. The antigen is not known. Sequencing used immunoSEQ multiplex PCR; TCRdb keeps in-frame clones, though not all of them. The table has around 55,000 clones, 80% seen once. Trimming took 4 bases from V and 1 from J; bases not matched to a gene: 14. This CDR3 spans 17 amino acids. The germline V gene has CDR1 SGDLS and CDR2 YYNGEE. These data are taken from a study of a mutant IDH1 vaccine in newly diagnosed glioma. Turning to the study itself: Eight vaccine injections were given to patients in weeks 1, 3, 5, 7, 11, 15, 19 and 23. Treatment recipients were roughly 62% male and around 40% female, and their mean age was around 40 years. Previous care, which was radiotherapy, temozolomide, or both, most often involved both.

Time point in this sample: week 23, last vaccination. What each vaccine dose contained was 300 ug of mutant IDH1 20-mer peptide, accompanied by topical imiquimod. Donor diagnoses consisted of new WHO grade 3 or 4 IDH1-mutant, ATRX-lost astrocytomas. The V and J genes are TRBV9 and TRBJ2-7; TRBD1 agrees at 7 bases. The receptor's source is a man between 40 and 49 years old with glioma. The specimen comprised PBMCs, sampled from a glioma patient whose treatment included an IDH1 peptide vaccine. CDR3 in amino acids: CASSPDKTGPISYEQYF. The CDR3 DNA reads TGTGCCAGCAGCCCCGATAAGACAGGGCCGATATCCTACGAGCAGTACTTC.